These 12 T cell receptor beta chains originate from one sample sequenced in a study of beta chain features in type 1 diabetes. Notes on the study in general: Moderately but significantly shorter TCRB CDR3s were found in Type 1 diabetes patients in all four CD4+ subsets.

These receptors have no known antigen. All of the isolated RNA was reverse transcribed, so expressed TCRB transcripts were sequenced. Method: immunoSEQ multiplex PCR; TCRdb's copy keeps in-frame clones and lacks some. The sample holds fewer than 450,000 clones; roughly 13% are singletons and the top ten take roughly 0.015%. Sequencing was performed on naive CD4+ T cells from blood. The receptors derive from a woman under 30 with type 1 diabetes.

The V call is TRBV28, the J call TRBJ2-1; 7 nucleotides match TRBD1. This CDR3 has 16 residues. Germline V lookup: CDR1 MDHEN, CDR2 SYDVKM. The junction had 11 bases not matched to a gene; V was cut back by 7 bases and J by 2 bases. CDR3 bases: TGTGCCAGCACCCAGGGGGACAGTCAAACCTACAATGAGCAGTTCTTC. Amino acid sequence: CASTQGDSQTYNEQFF.

The count of this clone is one. This chain joins TRBV5-4 and TRBJ1-4, with unresolved D. V lost 4 bases to trimming and J lost 8 bases, with 21 bases between them. The V gene's germline CDR1 is SGHNT and CDR2 YYREEE (reference sequence). The length of the CDR3 is 16 residues. CDR3 coding DNA: TGTGCCAGCAGCCTGCGGGAACTTGGAGGTGGAGAAAAACTGTTTTTT. Its protein is CASSLRELGGGEKLFF. Together with reference TRBV5-4 and TRBJ1-4, the CDR3 gives the full variable domain: ETGVTQSPTHLIKTRGQQVTLRCSSQSGHNTVSWYQQALGQGPQFIFQYYREEENGRGNFPPRFSGLQFPNYSSELNVNALELDDSALYLCASSLRELGGGEKLFFGSGTQLSVL.

This clone appeared a few times. The chain carries TRBV4-1 and TRBJ1-1; 7 bases are shared with TRBD1. The CDR3 runs 17 residues. J gave up 2 bases and V 2 bases, and 11 bases lay outside the gene matches. Germline assignment: CDR1 MGHRA and CDR2 YSYEKL. The CDR3, as DNA: TGCGCCAGCAGCCAACATTCCCCCGGGACAGCCAACACTGAAGCTTTCTTT. Translation gives CASSQHSPGTANTEAFF.

The table lists this clone with a few counts. The rearrangement joins TRBV7-9 to TRBJ2-2; tentatively, D is TRBD2 (6 bases). This CDR3 has 14 amino acids. V gave up 5 bases and J gave up 4 bases, with 11 bases separating them. The germline gives CDR1 SEHNR, CDR2 FQNEAQ (reference sequence). CDR3 in amino acids: CASSRDFPTGELFF. The CDR3 nucleotides are TGTGCCAGCAGCCGGGACTTTCCCACCGGGGAGCTGTTTTTT. Based on the CDR3 plus reference TRBV7-9 and TRBJ2-2, the full variable domain is DTGVSQNPRHKITKRGQNVTFRCDPISEHNRLYWYRQTLGQGPEFLTYFQNEAQLEKSRLLSDRFSAERPKGSFSTLEIQRTEQGDSAMYLCASSRDFPTGELFFGEGSRLTVL.

This clone was seen more than once but under ten times. The rearrangement uses TRBV18 and TRBJ2-1; D unclear. With 2 bases removed from V and 6 bases from J, the gap between germline ends came to 14 bases. Germline values: CDR1 KGHSH, CDR2 LQKENI. The CDR3 loop spans 15 amino acids. In DNA form, the CDR3 reads TGTGCCAGCTCACCAAGGATGACTGCACGCAATGAGCAGTTCTTC. It yields the protein CASSPRMTARNEQFF.

This clone was counted a few times. The chain uses TRBV27 and TRBJ2-7, with D possibly being TRBD1 (6 bases). Germline V CDR1 and CDR2: MNHEY, SMNVEV (reference sequence). The CDR3 consists of 17 residues. The V end was cut by 6 bases, the J end by 6 bases, with 27 bases between. CDR3: CASSLLRRGQQLGEQYF. The CDR3 DNA is TGTGCCAGCAGCCTGCTGAGACGTGGACAGCAACTCGGCGAGCAGTACTTC.

V usage is TRBV11-2 and J usage is TRBJ1-3; no reliable D call. This CDR3 contains 17 residues. Germline lookup yields CDR1 SGHAT and CDR2 FQNNGV. Trimming stripped 4 bases from V and 0 bases from J, with 16 bases between. The CDR3 sequence: CASSSRRRRGSGNTIYF. The CDR3 DNA reads as TGTGCCAGCAGCTCTAGACGTCGCCGGGGCTCTGGAAACACCATATATTTT.

The chain combines TRBV7-8 with TRBJ2-5; 8 bases agree with TRBD2. Germline CDR1 is SGHVS and CDR2 is FQNEAQ. V shed 0 bases and J 5 bases; nucleotides not matched to a gene: 8. The CDR3 is 16 amino acids. The CDR3 here is CASSLAAGGWRETQYF. The CDR3 nucleotides read TGTGCCAGCAGCTTAGCGGCGGGGGGATGGAGGGAGACCCAGTACTTC.

This chain uses TRBV7-9 with TRBJ2-3; D not certain. CDR1 is SEHNR and CDR2 is FQNEAQ in the germline V gene (reference sequence). The CDR3 runs to 14 residues. V was clipped by 2 bases and J by 0 bases, with 6 bases between them. CDR3 amino acids: CASSLQYSTDTQYF. The CDR3, as DNA: TGTGCCAGCAGCTTACAGTATAGCACAGATACGCAGTATTTT.

The chain combines TRBV5-1 with TRBJ2-3; D perhaps matches TRBD1 (6 bases). Trimming removed 2 bases from V and 5 bases from J, with 12 bases in between. This CDR3 spans 14 amino acids. The germline gives CDR1 SGHRS, CDR2 YFSETQ. In DNA form, the CDR3 reads TGCGCCAGCAGCTTACAGGGCCCCCAAGATACGCAGTATTTT. Translation gives CASSLQGPQDTQYF.

The rearrangement joins TRBV7-2 to TRBJ2-5; no definite D call. The CDR3 totals 14 residues. Looked up from germline, CDR1 is SGHTA and CDR2 is FQGNSA. V shed 5 bases and J shed 6 bases, with 16 bases lying between them. In DNA, the CDR3 is TGTGCCAGCAGCCAACCGCTGAGTATCAAGACCCAGTACTTC. Translating it yields CASSQPLSIKTQYF.

This clone was counted only a few times. As DNA, the CDR3 is TGTGCCAGCAGCAAAAAGTTCGCGACTAGCGGCCTCTACGAGCAGTACGTC. Protein: CASSKKFATSGLYEQYV. The rearrangement links TRBV21-1 to TRBJ2-7; the table's D call, TRBD2, was not checked against the DNA. TRBV21-1 constitutes a pseudogene. The CDR3 runs 17 residues.